The 2 T cell receptor beta chains below come from one sample, sequenced in a study of T cell responses to AZD1222 COVID-19 vaccine. Assay: immunoSEQ multiplex PCR; the TCRdb copy retains only in-frame clones and omits some. This table has approximately 77,000 clones, approximately 83% appearing once. Sequenced here: peripheral blood, sampled 28 days after the second AZD1222 dose. The source is an adult who received the AZD1222 COVID-19 vaccine.

This chain joins TRBV14 and TRBJ1-1; weak D call: TRBD1 (6 bases). Germline V CDR1 and CDR2: SGHDN, FVKESK. V was cut by 2 bases and J by 1 base, with 20 bases left in between. This CDR3 region has 18 residues. CDR3 loop: CASSQLLGYRDKNTEAFF. The CDR3 DNA follows: TGTGCCAGCAGCCAACTACTGGGTTATAGGGACAAGAACACTGAAGCTTTCTTT.

The CDR3 nucleotides are TGTGCCAGCAGCTTAAATCGCGGGAGCCAGGAGACCCAGTACTTC. This translates into CASSLNRGSQETQYF. The rearrangement joins TRBV7-2 to TRBJ2-5; 7 bases are shared with TRBD2. Trimming cost V 2 bases and J 5 bases; bases outside gene matches: 8. The CDR3 contains 15 residues. Germline V gene lookup returns CDR1 SGHTA and CDR2 FQGNSA.